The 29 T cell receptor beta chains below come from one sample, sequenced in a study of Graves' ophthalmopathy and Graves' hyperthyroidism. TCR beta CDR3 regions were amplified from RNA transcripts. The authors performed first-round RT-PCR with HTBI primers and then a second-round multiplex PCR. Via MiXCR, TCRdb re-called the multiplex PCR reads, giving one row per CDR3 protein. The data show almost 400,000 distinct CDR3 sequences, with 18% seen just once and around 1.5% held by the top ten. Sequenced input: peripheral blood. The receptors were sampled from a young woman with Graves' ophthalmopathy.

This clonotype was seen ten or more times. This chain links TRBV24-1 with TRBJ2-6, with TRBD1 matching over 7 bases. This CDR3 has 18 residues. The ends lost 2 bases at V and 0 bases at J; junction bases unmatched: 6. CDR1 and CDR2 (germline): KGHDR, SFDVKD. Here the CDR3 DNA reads TGTGCCACCAGTGATTCGTACAGGGGAGACTCTGGGGCCAACGTCCTGACTTTC. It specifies CATSDSYRGDSGANVLTF.

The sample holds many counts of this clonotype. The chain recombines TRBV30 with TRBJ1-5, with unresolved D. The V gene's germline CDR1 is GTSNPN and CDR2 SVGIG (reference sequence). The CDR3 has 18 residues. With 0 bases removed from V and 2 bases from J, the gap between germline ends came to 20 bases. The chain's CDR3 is CAWSVRFGETHGNQPQHF. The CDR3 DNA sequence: TGTGCCTGGAGTGTACGATTTGGGGAAACCCATGGCAATCAGCCCCAGCATTTT.

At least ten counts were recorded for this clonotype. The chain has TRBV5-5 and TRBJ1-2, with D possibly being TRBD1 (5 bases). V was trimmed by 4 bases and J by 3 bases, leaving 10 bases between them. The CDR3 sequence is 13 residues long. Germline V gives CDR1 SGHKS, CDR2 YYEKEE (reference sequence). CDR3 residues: CASSERGDYGYTF. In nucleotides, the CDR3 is TGTGCCAGCAGCGAGCGGGGCGACTATGGCTACACCTTC.

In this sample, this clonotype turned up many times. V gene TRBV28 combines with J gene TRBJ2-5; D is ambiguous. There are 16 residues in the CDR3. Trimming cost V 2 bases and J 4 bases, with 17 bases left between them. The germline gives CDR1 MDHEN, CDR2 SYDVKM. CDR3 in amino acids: CASSLRGSGLGETQYF. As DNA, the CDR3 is TGTGCCAGCAGTTTAAGAGGATCTGGGCTCGGAGAGACCCAGTACTTC.

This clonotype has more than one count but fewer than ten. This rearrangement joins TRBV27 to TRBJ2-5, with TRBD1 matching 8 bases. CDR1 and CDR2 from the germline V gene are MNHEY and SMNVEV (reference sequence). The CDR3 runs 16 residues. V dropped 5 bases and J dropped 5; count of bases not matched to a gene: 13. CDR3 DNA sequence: TGTGCCAGCAGTCCGCGACAGGGGAGGAGGTGGGAGACCCAGTACTTC. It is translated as CASSPRQGRRWETQYF.

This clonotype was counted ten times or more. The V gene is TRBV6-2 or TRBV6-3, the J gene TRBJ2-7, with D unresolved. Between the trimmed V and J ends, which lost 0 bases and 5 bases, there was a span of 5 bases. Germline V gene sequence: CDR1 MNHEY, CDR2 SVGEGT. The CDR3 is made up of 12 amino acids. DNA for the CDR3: TGTGCCAGCAGTTACTCTGGGGACGAGCAGTACTTC. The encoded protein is CASSYSGDEQYF.

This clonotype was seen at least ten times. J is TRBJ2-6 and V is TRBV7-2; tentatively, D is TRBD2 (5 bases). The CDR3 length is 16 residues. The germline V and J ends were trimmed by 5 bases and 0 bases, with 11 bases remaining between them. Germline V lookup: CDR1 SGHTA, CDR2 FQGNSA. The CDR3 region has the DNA TGTGCCAGCAGCCAGACGGCGGGCTCTGGGGCCAACGTCCTGACTTTC. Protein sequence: CASSQTAGSGANVLTF.

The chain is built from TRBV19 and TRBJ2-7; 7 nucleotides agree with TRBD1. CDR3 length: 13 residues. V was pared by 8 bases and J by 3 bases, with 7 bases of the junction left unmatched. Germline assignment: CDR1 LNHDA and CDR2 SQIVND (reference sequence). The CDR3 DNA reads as TGTGCCAGTGGCAGCAGGGGGAACTACGAGCAGTACTTC. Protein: CASGSRGNYEQYF.

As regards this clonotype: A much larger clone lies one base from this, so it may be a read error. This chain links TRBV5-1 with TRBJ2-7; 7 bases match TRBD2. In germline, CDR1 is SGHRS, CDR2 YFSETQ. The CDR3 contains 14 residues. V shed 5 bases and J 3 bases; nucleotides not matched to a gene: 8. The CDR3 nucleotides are TGCGCCAGCAGATTTTCGGGAGGATACTACGAGCAGTACTTC. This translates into CASRFSGGYYEQYF. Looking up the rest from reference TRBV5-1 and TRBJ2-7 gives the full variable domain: KAGVTQTPRYLIKTRGQQVTLSCSPISGHRSVSWYQQTPGQGLQFLFEYFSETQRNKGNFPGRFSGRQFSNSRSEMNVSTLELGDSALYLCASRFSGGYYEQYFGPGTRLTVT.

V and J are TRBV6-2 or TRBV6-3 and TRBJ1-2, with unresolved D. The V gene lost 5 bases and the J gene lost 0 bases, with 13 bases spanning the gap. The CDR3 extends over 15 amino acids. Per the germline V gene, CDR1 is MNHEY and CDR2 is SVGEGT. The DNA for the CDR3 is TGTGCCAGCAGTACAATCACGACGGCTAACTATGGCTACACCTTC. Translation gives CASSTITTANYGYTF.

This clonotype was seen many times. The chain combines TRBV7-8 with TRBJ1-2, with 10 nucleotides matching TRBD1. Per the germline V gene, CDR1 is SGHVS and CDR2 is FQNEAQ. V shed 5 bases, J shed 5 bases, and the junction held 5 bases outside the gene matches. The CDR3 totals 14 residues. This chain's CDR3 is CASSNRQGAYGYTF. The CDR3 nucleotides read TGTGCCAGCAGCAATAGACAGGGGGCTTATGGCTACACCTTC.

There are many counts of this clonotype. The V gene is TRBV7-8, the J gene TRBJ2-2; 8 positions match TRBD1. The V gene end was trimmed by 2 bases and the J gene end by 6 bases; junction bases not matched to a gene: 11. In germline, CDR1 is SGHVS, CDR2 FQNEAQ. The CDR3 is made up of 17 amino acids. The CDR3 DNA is TGTGCCAGCAGCTTACGGCGACAGGGGAATGGTGCCGGGGAGCTGTTTTTT. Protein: CASSLRRQGNGAGELFF.

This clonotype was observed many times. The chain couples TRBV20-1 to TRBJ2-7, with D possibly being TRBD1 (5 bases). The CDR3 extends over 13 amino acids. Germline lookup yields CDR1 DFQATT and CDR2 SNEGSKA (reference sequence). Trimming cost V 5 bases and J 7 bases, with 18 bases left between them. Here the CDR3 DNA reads TGCAGTGCTCCTGACAGTACCTGGTTAGAGCAGTACTTC. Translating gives CSAPDSTWLEQYF.

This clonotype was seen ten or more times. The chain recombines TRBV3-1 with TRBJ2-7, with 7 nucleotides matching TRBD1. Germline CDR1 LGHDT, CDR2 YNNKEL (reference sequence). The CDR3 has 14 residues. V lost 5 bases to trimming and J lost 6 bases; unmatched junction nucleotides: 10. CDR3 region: CASSEPQGTGEQYF. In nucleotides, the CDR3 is TGTGCCAGCAGCGAACCACAGGGGACCGGCGAGCAGTACTTC.

The CDR3 reads CASSQDSQENYGYTF. Written as DNA, the CDR3 is TGCGCCAGCAGCCAAGATTCTCAAGAAAACTATGGCTACACCTTC. The chain has TRBV4-1 and TRBJ1-2; D gene uncertain. The CDR3 covers 15 residues. From germline, CDR1 is MGHRA and CDR2 YSYEKL. V lost 0 bases to trimming and J lost 2 bases, with 10 bases between them.

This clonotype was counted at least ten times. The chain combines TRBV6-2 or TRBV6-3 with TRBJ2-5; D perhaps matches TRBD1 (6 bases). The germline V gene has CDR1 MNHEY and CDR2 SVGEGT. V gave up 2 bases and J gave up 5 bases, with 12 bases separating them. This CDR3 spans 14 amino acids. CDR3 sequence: CASSYRDTDETQYF. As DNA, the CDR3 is TGTGCCAGCAGTTACCGGGACACCGACGAGACCCAGTACTTC.

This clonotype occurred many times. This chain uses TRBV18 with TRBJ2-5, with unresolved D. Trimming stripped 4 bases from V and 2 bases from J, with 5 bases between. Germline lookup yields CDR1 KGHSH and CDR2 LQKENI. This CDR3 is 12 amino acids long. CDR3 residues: CASSRYQETQYF. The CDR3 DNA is TGTGCCAGCTCACGATATCAAGAGACCCAGTACTTC.

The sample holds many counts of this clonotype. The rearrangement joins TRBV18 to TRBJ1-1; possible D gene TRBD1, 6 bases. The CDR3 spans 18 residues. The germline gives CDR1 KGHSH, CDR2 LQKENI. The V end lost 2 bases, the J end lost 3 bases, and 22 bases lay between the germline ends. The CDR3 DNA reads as TGTGCCAGCTCACCAGCGGTGATCGGGGGGCACATGGACACTGAAGCTTTCTTT. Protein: CASSPAVIGGHMDTEAFF.

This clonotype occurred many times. CDR3 nucleotides: TGTGCCAGCAGCTTAAGTGGGGAATTTAATTCACCCCTCCACTTT. This translates into CASSLSGEFNSPLHF. The V call is TRBV7-8, the J call TRBJ1-6, with D unresolved. Germline-derived CDR1 and CDR2 are SGHVS and FQNEAQ. The CDR3 is made up of 15 amino acids. The germline V and J ends were trimmed by 2 bases and 6 bases, with 11 bases remaining between them.

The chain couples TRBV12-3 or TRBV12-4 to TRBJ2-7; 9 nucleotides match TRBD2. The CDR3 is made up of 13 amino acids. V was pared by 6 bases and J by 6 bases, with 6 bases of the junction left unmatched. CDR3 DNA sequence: TGTGCCAGCAGGCTGACTAGCGGAGGCGAGCAGTACTTC. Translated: CASRLTSGGEQYF.

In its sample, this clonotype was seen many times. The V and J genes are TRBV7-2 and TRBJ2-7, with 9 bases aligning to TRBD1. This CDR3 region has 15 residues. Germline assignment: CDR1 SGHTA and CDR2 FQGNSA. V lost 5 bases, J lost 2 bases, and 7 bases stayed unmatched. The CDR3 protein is CASSKTGGATYEQYF. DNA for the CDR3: TGTGCCAGCAGCAAGACAGGGGGGGCCACCTACGAGCAGTACTTC.

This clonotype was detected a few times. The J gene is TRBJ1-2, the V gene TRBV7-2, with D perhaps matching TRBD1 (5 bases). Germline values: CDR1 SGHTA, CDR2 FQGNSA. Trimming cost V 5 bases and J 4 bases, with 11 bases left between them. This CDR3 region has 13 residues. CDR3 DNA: TGTGCCAGCAGCCTAAGACAGTCCTATGGCTACACCTTC. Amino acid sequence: CASSLRQSYGYTF.

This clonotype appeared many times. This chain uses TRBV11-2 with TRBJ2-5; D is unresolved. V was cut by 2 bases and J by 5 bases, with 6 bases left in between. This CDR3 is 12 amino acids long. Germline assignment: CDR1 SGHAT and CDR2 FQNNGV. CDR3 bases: TGTGCCAGCAGCTTAACCCCCGAGACCCAGTACTTC. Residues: CASSLTPETQYF. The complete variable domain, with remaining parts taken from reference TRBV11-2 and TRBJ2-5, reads EAGVAQSPRYKIIEKRQSVAFWCNPISGHATLYWYQQILGQGPKLLIQFQNNGVVDDSQLPKDRFSAERLKGVDSTLKIQPAKLEDSAVYLCASSLTPETQYFGPGTRLLVL.

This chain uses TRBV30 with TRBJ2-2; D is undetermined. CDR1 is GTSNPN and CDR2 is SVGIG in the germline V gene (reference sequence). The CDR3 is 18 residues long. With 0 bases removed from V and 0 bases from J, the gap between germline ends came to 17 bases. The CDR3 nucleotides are TGTGCCTGGAGTGTACCCGTCTCGACACCGACGAACACCGGGGAGCTGTTTTTT. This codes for CAWSVPVSTPTNTGELFF.

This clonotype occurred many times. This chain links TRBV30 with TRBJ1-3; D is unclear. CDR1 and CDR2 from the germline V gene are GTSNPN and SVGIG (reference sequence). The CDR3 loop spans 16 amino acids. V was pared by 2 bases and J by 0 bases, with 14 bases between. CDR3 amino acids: CAWSPNFRHSGNTIYF. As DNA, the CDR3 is TGTGCCTGGAGTCCTAACTTCAGACACTCTGGAAACACCATATATTTT.

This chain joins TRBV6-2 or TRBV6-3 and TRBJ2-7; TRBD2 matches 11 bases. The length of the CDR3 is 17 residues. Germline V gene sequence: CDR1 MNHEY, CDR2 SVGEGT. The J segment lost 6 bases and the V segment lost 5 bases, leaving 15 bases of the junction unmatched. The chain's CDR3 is CASSTLALAGGPSEQYF. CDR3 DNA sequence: TGTGCCAGCAGTACTCTCGCCCTAGCGGGAGGTCCAAGCGAGCAGTACTTC.

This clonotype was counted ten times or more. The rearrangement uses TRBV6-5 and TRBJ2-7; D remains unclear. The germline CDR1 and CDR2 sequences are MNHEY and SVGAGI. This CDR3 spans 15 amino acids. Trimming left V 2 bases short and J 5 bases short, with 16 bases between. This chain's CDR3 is CASSYPQGFEDEQYF. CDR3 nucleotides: TGTGCCAGCAGTTACCCACAAGGGTTCGAAGACGAGCAGTACTTC.

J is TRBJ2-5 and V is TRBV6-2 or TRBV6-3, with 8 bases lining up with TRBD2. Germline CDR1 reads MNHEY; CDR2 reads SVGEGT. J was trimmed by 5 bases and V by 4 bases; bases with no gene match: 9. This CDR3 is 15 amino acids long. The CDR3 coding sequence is TGTGCCAGCAGTTTGATAACTAGCGGATGGGAGACCCAGTACTTC. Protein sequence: CASSLITSGWETQYF.

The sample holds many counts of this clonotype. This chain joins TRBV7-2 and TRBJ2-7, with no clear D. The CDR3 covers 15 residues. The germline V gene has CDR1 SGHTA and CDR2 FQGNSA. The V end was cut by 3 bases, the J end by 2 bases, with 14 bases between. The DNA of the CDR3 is TGTGCCAGCAGCTTTCGGTCGATCCAAACCTACGAGCAGTACTTC. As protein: CASSFRSIQTYEQYF. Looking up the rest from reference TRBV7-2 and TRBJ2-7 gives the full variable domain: GAGVSQSPSNKVTEKGKDVELRCDPISGHTALYWYRQSLGQGLEFLIYFQGNSAPDKSGLPSDRFSAERTGGSVSTLTIQRTQQEDSAVYLCASSFRSIQTYEQYFGPGTRLTVT.